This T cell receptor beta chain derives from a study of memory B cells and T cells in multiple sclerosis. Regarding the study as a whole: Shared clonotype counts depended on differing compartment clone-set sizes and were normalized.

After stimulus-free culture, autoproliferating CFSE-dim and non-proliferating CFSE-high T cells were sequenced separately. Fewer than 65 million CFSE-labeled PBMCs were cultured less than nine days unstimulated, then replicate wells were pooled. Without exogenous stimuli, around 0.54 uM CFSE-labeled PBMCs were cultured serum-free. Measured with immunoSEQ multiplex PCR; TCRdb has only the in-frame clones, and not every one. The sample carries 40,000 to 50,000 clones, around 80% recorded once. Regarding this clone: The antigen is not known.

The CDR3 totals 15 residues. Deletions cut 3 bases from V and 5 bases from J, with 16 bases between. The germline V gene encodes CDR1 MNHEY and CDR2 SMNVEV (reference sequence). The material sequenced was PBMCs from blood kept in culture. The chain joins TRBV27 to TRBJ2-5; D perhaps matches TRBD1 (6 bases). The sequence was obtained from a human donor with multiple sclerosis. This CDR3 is CASSFAQGRGETQYF. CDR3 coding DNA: TGTGCCAGCAGTTTTGCACAGGGAAGAGGGGAGACCCAGTACTTC.